These 10 T cell receptor beta chains were sequenced from one sample in a study of T cells expressing NK-cell markers. TCRdb reprocessed the 5' RACE reads; each CDR3 protein has one entry and no DNA is given. Its clone listing holds over 150,000 distinct CDR3 sequences. Input material: blood T cells: a sorted CD56 or NKG2C T cell subset, CD4+ or CD8+ T cells, or bulk PBMC T cells (not recorded which). These receptors were obtained from a man aged 18-70 years in good health.

The chain recombines TRBV7-4 with TRBJ1-5; TCRdb selects TRBD1, and the lack of DNA leaves this call unchecked. Germline CDR1 and CDR2: SGHVT and SQSDAQ. The CDR3 loop spans 15 amino acids. The CDR3: CASRIRARRNQPQHF.

This rearrangement joins TRBV6-6 to TRBJ2-5. CDR3 length: 13 amino acids. Looked up from germline, CDR1 is MNHNY and CDR2 is SVGAGI (reference sequence). CDR3: CASSHSLEETQYF.

The rearrangement uses TRBV11-2 and TRBJ1-2; the D gene TCRdb calls, TRBD1, cannot be checked with no DNA. Germline CDR1 reads SGHAT; CDR2 reads FQNNGV. The CDR3 consists of 13 residues. The CDR3 region is CASSSATGGGYTF.

V usage is TRBV27 and J usage is TRBJ2-2; TCRdb selects TRBD1, and the lack of DNA leaves this call unchecked. In germline, CDR1 is MNHEY, CDR2 SMNVEV (reference sequence). The CDR3 covers 15 residues. CDR3 in amino acids: CASSLGRENTGELFF.

The chain combines TRBV16 with TRBJ1-1. In germline, CDR1 is KGHSY, CDR2 FQNENV. This CDR3 is built from 12 residues. Here the CDR3 reads CASSQWDTEAFF.

The V gene is TRBV7-6, the J gene TRBJ2-6. Germline V gene lookup returns CDR1 SGHVS and CDR2 FNYEAQ. This CDR3 is built from 16 residues. The CDR3 region is CASSTRQGSGANVLTF.

The CDR3 loop is CASSTRDRGPQETQYF. V usage is TRBV28 and J usage is TRBJ2-5; TCRdb reports TRBD1, a call that lacks DNA to check it against. From germline, CDR1 is MDHEN and CDR2 SYDVKM. The CDR3 is made up of 16 amino acids.

The chain couples TRBV6-5 to TRBJ2-3. CDR3 length equals 14 residues. Looked up from germline, CDR1 is MNHEY and CDR2 is SVGAGI. The chain's CDR3 is CASSYGVVADTQYF.

V is TRBV3-1 and J is TRBJ2-1; with no DNA, the TCRdb D assignment of TRBD2 cannot be verified. Germline CDR1 LGHDT, CDR2 YNNKEL (reference sequence). The CDR3 contains 17 residues. CDR3 loop: CASSQEMGLAGTNEQFF.

This rearrangement joins TRBV7-9 to TRBJ2-2; TCRdb reports TRBD2, a call that lacks DNA to check it against. The CDR3 loop spans 17 amino acids. From germline, CDR1 is SEHNR and CDR2 FQNEAQ (reference sequence). The CDR3 reads CASSLATPGLNTGELFF.